This T cell receptor (beta chain) stems from a study of cytomegalovirus exposure and HLA in healthy donors. Findings and limits, study-wide: Reports credit the classifier with highly specific, highly sensitive diagnosis of cytomegalovirus status.

Sequenced by immunoSEQ multiplex PCR; TCRdb stores in-frame clones only, minus some. In the table there are some 120,000 clones, 89% of which are singletons. To note about this clone: Its antigen remains unidentified.

Trimming removed 6 bases at V and 10 bases at J, with 21 bases between. CDR3 length: 15 amino acids. Germline assignment: CDR1 MDHEN and CDR2 SYDVKM. The source material was PBMCs. The receptor's source is a woman aged 18-29 years in good health and CMV-seronegative. The chain recombines TRBV28 with TRBJ1-4; D not certain. CDR3 DNA: TGTGCCAGCAGCAGCCTACGGGGAGGATATGGAAAACTGTTTTTT. This gives the protein CASSSLRGGYGKLFF.